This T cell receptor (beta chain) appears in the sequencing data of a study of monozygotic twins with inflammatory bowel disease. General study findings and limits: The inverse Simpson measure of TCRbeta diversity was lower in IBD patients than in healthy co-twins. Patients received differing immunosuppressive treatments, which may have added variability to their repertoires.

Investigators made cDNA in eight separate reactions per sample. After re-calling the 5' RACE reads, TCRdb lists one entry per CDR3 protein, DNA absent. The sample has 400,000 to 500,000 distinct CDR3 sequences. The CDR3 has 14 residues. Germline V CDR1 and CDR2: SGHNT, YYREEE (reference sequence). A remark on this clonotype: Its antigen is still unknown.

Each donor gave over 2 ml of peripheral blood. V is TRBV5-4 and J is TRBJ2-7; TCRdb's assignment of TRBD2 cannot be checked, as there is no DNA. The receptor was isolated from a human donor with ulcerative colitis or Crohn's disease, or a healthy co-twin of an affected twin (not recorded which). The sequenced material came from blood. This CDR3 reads CASSLGLAGVEQYF.